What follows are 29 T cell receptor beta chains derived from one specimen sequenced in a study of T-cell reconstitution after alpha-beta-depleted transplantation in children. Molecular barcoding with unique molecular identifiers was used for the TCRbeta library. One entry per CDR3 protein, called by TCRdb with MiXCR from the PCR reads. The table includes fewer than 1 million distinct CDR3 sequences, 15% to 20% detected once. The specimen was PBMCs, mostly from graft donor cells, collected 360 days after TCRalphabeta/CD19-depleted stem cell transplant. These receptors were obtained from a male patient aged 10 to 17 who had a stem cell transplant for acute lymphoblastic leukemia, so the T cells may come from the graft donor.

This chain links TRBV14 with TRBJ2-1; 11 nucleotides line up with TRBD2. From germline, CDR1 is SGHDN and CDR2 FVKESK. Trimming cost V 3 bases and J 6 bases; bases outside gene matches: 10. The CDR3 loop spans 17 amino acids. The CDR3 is CASSHPWGTSGLNEQFF. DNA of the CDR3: TGTGCCAGCAGCCACCCGTGGGGGACTAGCGGTCTCAATGAGCAGTTCTTC.

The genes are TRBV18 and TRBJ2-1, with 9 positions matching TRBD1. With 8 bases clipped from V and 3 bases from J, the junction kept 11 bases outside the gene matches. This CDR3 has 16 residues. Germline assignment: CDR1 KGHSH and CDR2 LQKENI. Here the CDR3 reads CASRGTGFDSYNEQFF. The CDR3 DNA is TGTGCCAGCCGAGGGACAGGGTTCGATAGCTACAATGAGCAGTTCTTC.

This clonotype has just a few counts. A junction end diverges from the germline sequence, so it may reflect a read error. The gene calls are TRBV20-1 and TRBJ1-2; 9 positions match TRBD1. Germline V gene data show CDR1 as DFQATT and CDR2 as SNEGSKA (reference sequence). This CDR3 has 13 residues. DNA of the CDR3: TGCAGTCCTAGGGCCGGGACAGGGTATGGCTACACCTTC. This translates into CSPRAGTGYGYTF.

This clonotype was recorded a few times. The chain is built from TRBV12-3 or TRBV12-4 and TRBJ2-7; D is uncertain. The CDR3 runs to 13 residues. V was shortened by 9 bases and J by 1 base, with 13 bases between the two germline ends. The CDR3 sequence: CARRIGKSYEQYF. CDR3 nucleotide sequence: TGTGCCAGGAGAATAGGCAAGTCCTACGAGCAGTACTTC.

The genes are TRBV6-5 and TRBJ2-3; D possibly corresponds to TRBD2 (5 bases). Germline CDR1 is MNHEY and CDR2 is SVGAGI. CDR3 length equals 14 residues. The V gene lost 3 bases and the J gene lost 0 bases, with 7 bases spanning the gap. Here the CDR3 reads CASSYWESTDTQYF. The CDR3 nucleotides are TGTGCCAGCAGTTATTGGGAGAGCACAGATACGCAGTATTTT.

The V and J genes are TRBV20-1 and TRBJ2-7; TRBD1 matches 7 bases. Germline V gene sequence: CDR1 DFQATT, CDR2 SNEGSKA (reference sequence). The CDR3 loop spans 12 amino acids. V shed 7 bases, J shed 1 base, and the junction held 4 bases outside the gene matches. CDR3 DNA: TGCAGTGAACAGGGGTCATCCTACGAGCAGTACTTC. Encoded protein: CSEQGSSYEQYF.

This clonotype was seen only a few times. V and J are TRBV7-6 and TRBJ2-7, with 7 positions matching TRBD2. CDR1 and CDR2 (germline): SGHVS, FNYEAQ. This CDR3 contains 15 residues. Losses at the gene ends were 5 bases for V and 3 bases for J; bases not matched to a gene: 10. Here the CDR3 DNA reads TGTGCCAGCAGCCCAGCGGGGTTTGGGGGCTACGAGCAGTACTTC. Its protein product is CASSPAGFGGYEQYF.

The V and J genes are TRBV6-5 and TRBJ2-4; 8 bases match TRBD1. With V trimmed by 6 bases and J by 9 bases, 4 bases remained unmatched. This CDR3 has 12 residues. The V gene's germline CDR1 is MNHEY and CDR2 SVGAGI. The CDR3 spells CASRTTGGIQYF. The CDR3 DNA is TGTGCCAGCAGGACTACAGGGGGCATTCAGTACTTC.

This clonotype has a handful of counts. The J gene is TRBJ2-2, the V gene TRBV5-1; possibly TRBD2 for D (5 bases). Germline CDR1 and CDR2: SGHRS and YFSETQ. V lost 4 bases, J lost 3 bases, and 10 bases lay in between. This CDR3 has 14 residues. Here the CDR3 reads CASSPDSYTGELFF. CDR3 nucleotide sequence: TGCGCCAGCAGCCCGGACTCCTACACCGGGGAGCTGTTTTTT.

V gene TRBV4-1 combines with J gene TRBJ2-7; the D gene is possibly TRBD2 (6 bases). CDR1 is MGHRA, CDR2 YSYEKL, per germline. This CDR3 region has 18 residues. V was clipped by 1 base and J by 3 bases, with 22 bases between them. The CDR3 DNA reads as TGCGCCAGCAGCCAAGTATTGGGACTCCCCTCGGGGGACTACGAGCAGTACTTC. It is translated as CASSQVLGLPSGDYEQYF.

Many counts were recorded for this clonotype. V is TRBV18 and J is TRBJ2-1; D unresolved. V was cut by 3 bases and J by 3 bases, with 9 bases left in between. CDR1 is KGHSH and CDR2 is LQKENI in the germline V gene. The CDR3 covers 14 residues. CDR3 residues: CASSPIGGYNEQFF. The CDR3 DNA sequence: TGTGCCAGCTCACCCATCGGCGGCTACAATGAGCAGTTCTTC.

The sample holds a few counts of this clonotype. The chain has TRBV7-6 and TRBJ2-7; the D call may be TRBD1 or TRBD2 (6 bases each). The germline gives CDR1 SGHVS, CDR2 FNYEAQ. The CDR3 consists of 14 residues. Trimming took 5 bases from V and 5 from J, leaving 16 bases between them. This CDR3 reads CASSKPQGGDEQYF. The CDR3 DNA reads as TGTGCCAGCAGCAAACCACAGGGCGGGGACGAGCAGTACTTC.

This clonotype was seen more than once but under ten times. The CDR3 reads CASSPIGTGFHEQYF. In DNA form, the CDR3 reads TGTGCCAGCAGCCCAATCGGGACAGGGTTCCACGAGCAGTACTTC. The V gene is TRBV3-1, the J gene TRBJ2-7, with TRBD1 matching over 9 bases. CDR1 is LGHDT, CDR2 YNNKEL, per germline (reference sequence). The V gene end was trimmed by 4 bases and the J gene end by 5 bases; junction bases not matched to a gene: 9. The CDR3 is 15 residues long.

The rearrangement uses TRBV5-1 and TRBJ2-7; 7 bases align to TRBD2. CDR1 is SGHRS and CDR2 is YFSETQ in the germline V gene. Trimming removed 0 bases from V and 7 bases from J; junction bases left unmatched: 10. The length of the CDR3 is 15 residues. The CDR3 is CASSLVGGSWEEQYF. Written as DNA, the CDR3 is TGCGCCAGCAGCTTGGTTGGCGGGAGTTGGGAAGAGCAGTACTTC.

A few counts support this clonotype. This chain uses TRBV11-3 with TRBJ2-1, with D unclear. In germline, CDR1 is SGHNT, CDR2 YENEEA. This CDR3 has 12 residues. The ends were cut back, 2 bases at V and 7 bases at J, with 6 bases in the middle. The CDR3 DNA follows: TGTGCCAGCAGCTTAATGGATAATGAGCAGTTCTTC. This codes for CASSLMDNEQFF.

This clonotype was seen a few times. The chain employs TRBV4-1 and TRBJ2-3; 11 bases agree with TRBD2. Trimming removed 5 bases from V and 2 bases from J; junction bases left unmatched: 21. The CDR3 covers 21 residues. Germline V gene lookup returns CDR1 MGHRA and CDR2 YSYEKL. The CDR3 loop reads CASSYPRISKSSGRSTDTQYF. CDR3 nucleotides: TGCGCCAGCAGCTACCCGAGGATTTCTAAATCTAGCGGGAGGTCCACAGATACGCAGTATTTT.

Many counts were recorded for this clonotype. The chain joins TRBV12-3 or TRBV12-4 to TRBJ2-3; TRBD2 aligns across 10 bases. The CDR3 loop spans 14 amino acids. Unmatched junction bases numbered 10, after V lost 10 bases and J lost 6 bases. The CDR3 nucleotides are TGTGCCATCCATAGCGGGAGGCCGGGGGATACGCAGTATTTT. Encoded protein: CAIHSGRPGDTQYF.

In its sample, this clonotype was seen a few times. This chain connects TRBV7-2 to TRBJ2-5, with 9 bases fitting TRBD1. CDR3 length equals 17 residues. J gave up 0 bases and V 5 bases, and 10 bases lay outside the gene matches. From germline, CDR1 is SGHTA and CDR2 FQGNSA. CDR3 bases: TGTGCCAGCAGCCGGGACAGGGTAAAGTTGTACCAAGAGACCCAGTACTTC. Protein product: CASSRDRVKLYQETQYF.

CDR3 protein: CSARDAGTSYNEQFF. As DNA, the CDR3 is TGCAGTGCTAGAGATGCCGGGACTAGTTACAATGAGCAGTTCTTC. This chain connects TRBV20-1 to TRBJ2-1; 8 bases map to TRBD2. This CDR3 spans 15 amino acids. CDR1 is DFQATT and CDR2 is SNEGSKA in the germline V gene (reference sequence). After removal of 0 bases from V and 4 bases from J, the junction contained 5 bases not matched to a gene.

The CDR3 bases are TGTGCCAGCAGGGTCACTAGAGCCACAGATACGCAGTATTTT. This encodes CASRVTRATDTQYF. This sequence joins TRBV5-6 and TRBJ2-3; the D gene is possibly TRBD2 (5 bases). The CDR3 consists of 14 residues. Between the trimmed V and J ends, which lost 5 bases and 2 bases, there was a span of 12 bases. The V gene's germline CDR1 is SGHDT and CDR2 YYEEEE.

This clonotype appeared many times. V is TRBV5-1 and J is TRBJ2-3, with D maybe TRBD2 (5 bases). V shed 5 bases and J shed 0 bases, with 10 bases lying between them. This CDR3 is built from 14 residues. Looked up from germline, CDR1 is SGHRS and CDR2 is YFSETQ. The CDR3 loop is CASRTLDSTDTQYF. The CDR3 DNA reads TGCGCCAGCAGGACACTAGATAGCACAGATACGCAGTATTTT.

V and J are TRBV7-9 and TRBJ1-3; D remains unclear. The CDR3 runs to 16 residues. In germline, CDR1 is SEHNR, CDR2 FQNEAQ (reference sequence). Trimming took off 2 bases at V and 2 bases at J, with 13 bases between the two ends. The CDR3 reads CASSLRSGLTGNTIYF. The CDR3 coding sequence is TGTGCCAGCAGCTTACGGTCCGGGCTTACTGGAAACACCATATATTTT.

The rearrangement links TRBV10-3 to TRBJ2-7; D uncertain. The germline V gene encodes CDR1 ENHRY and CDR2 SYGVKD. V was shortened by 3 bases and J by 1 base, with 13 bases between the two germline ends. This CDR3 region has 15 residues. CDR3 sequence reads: CAISDPPHRSYEQYF. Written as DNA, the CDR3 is TGTGCCATCAGTGACCCACCTCACAGATCCTACGAGCAGTACTTC.

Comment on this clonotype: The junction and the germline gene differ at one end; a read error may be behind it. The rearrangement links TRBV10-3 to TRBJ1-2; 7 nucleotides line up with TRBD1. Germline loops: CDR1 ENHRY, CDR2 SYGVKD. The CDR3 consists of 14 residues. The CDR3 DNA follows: TGTGCCATCAGCCCAGGGGGTGTCAACTGTGGCTACACCTTC. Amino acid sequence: CAISPGGVNCGYTF.

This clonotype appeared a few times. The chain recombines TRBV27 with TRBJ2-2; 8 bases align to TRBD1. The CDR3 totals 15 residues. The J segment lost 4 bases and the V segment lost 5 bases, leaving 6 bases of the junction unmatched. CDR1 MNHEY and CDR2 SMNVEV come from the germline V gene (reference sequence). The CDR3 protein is CASSPRGLVTGELFF. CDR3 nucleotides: TGTGCCAGCAGTCCCAGGGGGCTGGTCACCGGGGAGCTGTTTTTT.

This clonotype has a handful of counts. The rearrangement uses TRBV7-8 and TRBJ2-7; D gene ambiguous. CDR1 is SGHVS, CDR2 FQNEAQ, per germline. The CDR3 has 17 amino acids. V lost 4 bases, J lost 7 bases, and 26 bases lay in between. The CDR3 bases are TGTGCCAGCAGCTCCCCCGGCGCGGCATCCCTTGGTCGGGAGCAGTACTTC. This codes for CASSSPGAASLGREQYF. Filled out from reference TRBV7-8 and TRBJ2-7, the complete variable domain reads GAGVSQSPRYKVAKRGQDVALRCDPISGHVSLFWYQQALGQGPEFLTYFQNEAQLDKSGLPSDRFFAERPEGSVSTLKIQRTQQEDSAVYLCASSSPGAASLGREQYFGPGTRLTVT.

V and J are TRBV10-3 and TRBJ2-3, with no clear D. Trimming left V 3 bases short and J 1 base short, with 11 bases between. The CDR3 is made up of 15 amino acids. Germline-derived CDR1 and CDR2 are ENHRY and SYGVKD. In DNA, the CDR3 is TGTGCCATCAGTGATCCGAAGGGCCGCACAGATACGCAGTATTTT. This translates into CAISDPKGRTDTQYF.

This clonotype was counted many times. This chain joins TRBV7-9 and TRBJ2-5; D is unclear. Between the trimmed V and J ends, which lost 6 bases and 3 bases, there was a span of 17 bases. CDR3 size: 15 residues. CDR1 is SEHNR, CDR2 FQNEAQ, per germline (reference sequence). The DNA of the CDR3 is TGTGCCAGCAGTGTGACATGGAAGGAGAAAGAGACCCAGTACTTC. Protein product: CASSVTWKEKETQYF.

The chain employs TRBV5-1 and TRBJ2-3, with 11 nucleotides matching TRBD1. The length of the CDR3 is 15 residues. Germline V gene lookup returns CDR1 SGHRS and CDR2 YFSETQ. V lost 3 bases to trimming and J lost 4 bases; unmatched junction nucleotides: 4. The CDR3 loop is CASSSGTGGPDTQYF. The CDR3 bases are TGCGCCAGCAGCTCCGGGACAGGGGGACCAGATACGCAGTATTTT.